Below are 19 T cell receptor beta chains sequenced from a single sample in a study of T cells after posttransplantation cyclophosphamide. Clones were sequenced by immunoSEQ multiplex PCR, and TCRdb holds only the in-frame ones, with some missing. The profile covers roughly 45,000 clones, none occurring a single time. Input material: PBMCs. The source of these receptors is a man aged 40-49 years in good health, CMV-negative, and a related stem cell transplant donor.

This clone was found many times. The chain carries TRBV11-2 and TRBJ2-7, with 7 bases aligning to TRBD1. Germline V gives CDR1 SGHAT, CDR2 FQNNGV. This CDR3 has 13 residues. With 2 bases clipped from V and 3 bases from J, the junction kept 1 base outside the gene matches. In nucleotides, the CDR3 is TGTGCCAGCAGCTTATCAGGGGGCTACGAGCAGTACTTC. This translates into CASSLSGGYEQYF.

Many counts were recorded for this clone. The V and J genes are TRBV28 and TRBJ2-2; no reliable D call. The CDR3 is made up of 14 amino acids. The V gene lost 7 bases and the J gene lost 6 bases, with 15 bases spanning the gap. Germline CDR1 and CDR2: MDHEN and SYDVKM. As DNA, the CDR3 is TGTGCCAGCAATTCAGGCCCGACCCCCGGGGAGCTGTTTTTT. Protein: CASNSGPTPGELFF.

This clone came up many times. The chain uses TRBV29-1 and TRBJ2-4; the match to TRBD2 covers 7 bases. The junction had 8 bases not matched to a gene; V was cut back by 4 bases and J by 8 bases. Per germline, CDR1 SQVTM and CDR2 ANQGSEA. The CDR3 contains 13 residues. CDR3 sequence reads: CSVVRLGGDIQYF. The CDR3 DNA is TGCAGCGTTGTACGTCTGGGGGGGGACATTCAGTACTTC.

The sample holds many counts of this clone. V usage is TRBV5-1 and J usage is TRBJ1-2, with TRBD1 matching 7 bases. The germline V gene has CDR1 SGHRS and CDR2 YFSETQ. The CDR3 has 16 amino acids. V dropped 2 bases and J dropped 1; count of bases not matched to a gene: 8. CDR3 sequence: CASSLIGDRLNYGYTF. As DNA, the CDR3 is TGCGCCAGCAGCTTAATAGGGGACAGACTTAACTATGGCTACACCTTC.

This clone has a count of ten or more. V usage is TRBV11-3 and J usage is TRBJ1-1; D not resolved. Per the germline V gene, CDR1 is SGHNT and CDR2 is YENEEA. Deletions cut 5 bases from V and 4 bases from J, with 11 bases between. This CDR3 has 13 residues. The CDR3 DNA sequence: TGTGCCAGCAGCCAGGCGGCGGGCACTGAAGCTTTCTTT. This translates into CASSQAAGTEAFF.

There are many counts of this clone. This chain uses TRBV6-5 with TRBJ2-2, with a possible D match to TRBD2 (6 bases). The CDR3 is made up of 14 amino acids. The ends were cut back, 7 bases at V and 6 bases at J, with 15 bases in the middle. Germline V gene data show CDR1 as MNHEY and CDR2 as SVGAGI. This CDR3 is CASTRGDGAGELFF. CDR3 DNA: TGTGCCAGCACCCGCGGGGACGGGGCCGGGGAGCTGTTTTTT.

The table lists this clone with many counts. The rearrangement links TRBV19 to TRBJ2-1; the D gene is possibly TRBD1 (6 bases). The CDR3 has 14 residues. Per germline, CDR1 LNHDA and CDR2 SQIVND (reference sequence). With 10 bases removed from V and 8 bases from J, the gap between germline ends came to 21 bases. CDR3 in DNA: TGTGCCACTCAGAATGCCGGGACATCGGATGAGCAGTTCTTC. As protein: CATQNAGTSDEQFF.

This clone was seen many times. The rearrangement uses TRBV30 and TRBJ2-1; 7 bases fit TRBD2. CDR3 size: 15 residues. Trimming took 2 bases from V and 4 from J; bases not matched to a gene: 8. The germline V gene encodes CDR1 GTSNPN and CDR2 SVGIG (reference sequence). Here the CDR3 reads CAWSLGLADYNEQFF. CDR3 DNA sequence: TGTGCCTGGAGTTTAGGGCTAGCGGATTACAATGAGCAGTTCTTC.

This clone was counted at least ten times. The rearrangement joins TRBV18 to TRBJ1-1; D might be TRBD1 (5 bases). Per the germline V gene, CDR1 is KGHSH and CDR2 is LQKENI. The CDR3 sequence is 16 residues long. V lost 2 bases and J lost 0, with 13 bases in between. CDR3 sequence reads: CASSPNTGRLNTEAFF. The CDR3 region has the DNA TGTGCCAGCTCACCAAATACAGGACGGTTGAACACTGAAGCTTTCTTT.

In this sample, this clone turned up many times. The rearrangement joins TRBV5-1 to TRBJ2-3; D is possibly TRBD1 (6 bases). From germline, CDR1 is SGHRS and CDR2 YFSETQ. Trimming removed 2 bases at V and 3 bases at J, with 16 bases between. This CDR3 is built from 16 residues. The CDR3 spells CASSLQGNPGTDTQYF. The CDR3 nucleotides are TGCGCCAGCAGCTTACAGGGCAACCCTGGGACAGATACGCAGTATTTT.

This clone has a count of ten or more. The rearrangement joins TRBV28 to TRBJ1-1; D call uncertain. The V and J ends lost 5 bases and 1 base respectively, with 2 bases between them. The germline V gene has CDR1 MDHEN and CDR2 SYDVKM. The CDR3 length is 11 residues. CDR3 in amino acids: CASSQNTEAFF. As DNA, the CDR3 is TGTGCCAGCAGTCAGAACACTGAAGCTTTCTTT. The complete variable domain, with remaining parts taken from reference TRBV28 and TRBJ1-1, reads DVKVTQSSRYLVKRTGEKVFLECVQDMDHENMFWYRQDPGLGLRLIYFSYDVKMKEKGDIPEGYSVSREKKERFSLILESASTNQTSMYLCASSQNTEAFFGQGTRLTVV.

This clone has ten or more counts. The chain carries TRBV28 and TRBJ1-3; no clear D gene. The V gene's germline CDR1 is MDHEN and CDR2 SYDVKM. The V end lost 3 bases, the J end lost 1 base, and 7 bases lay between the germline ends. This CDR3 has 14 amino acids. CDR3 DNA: TGTGCCAGCAGTTTGCTCAGGTCTGGAAACACCATATATTTT. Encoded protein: CASSLLRSGNTIYF.

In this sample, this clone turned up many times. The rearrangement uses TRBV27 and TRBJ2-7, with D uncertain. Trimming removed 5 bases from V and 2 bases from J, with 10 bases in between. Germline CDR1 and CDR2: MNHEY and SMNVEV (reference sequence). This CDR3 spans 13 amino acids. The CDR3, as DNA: TGTGCCAGCAGTCACGACGGAGCCTACGAGCAGTACTTC. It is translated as CASSHDGAYEQYF.

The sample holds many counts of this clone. The chain's CDR3 is CASRGTGGHYEQYF. The CDR3 coding sequence is TGTGCCTCCCGGGGGACAGGGGGCCACTACGAGCAGTACTTC. J is TRBJ2-7 and V is TRBV30, with 12 bases lining up with TRBD1. This CDR3 spans 14 amino acids. Germline CDR1 reads GTSNPN; CDR2 reads SVGIG (reference sequence). V shed 7 bases, J shed 3 bases, and the junction held 7 bases outside the gene matches.

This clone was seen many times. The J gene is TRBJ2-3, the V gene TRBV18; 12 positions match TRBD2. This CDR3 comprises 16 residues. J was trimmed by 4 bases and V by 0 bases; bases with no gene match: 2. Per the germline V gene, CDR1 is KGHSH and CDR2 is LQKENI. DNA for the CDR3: TGTGCCAGCTCACCACCGGGGACTAGCGGGCCAGATACGCAGTATTTT. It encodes CASSPPGTSGPDTQYF. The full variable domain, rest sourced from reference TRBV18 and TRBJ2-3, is NAGVMQNPRHLVRRRGQEARLRCSPMKGHSHVYWYRQLPEEGLKFMVYLQKENIIDESGMPKERFSAEFPKEGPSILRIQQVVRGDSAAYFCASSPPGTSGPDTQYFGPGTRLTVL.

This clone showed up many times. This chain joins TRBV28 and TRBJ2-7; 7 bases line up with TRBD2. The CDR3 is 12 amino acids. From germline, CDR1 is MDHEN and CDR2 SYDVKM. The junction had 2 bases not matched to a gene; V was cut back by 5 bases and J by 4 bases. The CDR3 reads CASSPGGYEQYF. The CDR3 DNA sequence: TGTGCCAGCAGTCCCGGGGGGTACGAGCAGTACTTC. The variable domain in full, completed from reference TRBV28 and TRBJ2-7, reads DVKVTQSSRYLVKRTGEKVFLECVQDMDHENMFWYRQDPGLGLRLIYFSYDVKMKEKGDIPEGYSVSREKKERFSLILESASTNQTSMYLCASSPGGYEQYFGPGTRLTVT.

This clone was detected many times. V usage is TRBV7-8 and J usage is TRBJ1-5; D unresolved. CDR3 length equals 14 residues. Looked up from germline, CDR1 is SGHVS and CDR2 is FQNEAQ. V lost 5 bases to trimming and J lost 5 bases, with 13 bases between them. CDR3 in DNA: TGTGCCAGCAGCCCCCACGCCGGGTATCAGCCCCAGCATTTT. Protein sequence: CASSPHAGYQPQHF.

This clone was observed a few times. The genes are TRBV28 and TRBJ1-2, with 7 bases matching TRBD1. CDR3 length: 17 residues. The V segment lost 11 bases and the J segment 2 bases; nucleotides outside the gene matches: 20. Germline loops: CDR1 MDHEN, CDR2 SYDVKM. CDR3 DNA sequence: TGTGCCGCTCAATCCCCGAGGTGGTGGGACAGCAACTATGGCTACACCTTC. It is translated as CAAQSPRWWDSNYGYTF.

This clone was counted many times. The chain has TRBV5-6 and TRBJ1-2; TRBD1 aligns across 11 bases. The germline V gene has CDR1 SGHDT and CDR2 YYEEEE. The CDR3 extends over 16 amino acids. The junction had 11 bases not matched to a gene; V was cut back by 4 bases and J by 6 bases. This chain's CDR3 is CASSVRTGGVLNGYTF. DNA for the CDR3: TGTGCCAGCAGCGTAAGGACAGGGGGCGTCTTGAATGGCTACACCTTC.